The source of this T cell receptor (beta chain) is a study of tumor-infiltrating lymphocytes in primary liver carcinoma. This clonotype was counted many times. V shed 5 bases and J 4 bases; nucleotides not matched to a gene: 5. Germline CDR1 is SGHRS and CDR2 is YFSETQ. The CDR3 runs to 14 residues. Starting material of approximately 500 ng total RNA yielded TCR beta cDNA via a constant-region primer. What produced the TCR beta libraries was three nested multiplex PCR rounds using slightly modified ARM-PCR. The opening two PCR rounds, approximately 10 cycles each, paired TRBV1-TRBV30 forward primers with a C-beta reverse primer. TCRdb called the multiplex PCR reads again in MiXCR, with one record for every CDR3 protein. The data hold fewer than 200,000 distinct CDR3 sequences, with approximately 80% observed a single time. Co-extraction yielded RNA and DNA from 20-30 mg of unsorted bulk tissue.

The V and J genes are TRBV5-1 and TRBJ2-1; 8 nucleotides agree with TRBD1. The clonotype originates from a man aged 35 to 55 with primary liver carcinoma and hepatitis B virus infection. Specimen: tumor tissue from primary liver carcinoma. The CDR3 spells CASRPGTGYNEQFF. The CDR3 DNA sequence: TGCGCCAGCAGGCCCGGGACAGGATACAATGAGCAGTTCTTC.